The 29 T cell receptor beta chains below all came from one sample that was sequenced in a study of blood T cell repertoires in COVID-19. TCRdb's table, derived via immunoSEQ multiplex PCR, lists solely in-frame clones and lacks some. The table shows about 160,000 clones, with around nine tenths occurring only once. What was sequenced was peripheral blood. These receptors originate from a woman in her 70s with COVID-19, enrolled during active disease.

J is TRBJ2-7 and V is TRBV19, with D maybe TRBD1 (5 bases). Trimming left V 7 bases short and J 0 bases short, with 10 bases between. The CDR3 has 13 amino acids. The V gene's germline CDR1 is LNHDA and CDR2 SQIVND (reference sequence). The CDR3 sequence is CASKATASYEQYF. The CDR3 DNA reads TGTGCCAGTAAGGCGACAGCCTCCTACGAGCAGTACTTC.

The rearrangement joins TRBV9 to TRBJ1-2; perhaps TRBD1 as D (5 bases). V lost 3 bases, J lost 4 bases, and 13 bases lay in between. Germline V CDR1 and CDR2: SGDLS, YYNGEE. The CDR3 runs to 14 residues. The CDR3 region is CASSGPGLGYGYTF. For the CDR3, the DNA is TGTGCCAGCAGCGGACCGGGACTGGGCTATGGCTACACCTTC.

The chain combines TRBV3-1 (or the pseudogene TRBV3-2) with TRBJ2-1; 15 bases map to TRBD2. The CDR3 loop spans 15 amino acids. Unmatched junction bases numbered 3, after V lost 4 bases and J lost 8 bases. Germline V gives CDR1 LGHDT, CDR2 YNNKEL (reference sequence). CDR3 nucleotides: TGTGCCAGCAGCCGGACTAGCGGGGGGGCCTATGAGCAGTTCTTC. Protein: CASSRTSGGAYEQFF.

The chain joins TRBV5-1 to TRBJ2-7, with 10 bases aligning to TRBD1. The CDR3 is 14 amino acids. CDR1 SGHRS and CDR2 YFSETQ come from the germline V gene. V lost 0 bases and J lost 6; bases outside the gene matches: 3. The CDR3 sequence: CASSLGDRGGEQYF. CDR3 in DNA: TGCGCCAGCAGCTTGGGGGACAGGGGAGGCGAGCAGTACTTC. Drawing the rest from reference TRBV5-1 and TRBJ2-7, the complete variable domain is KAGVTQTPRYLIKTRGQQVTLSCSPISGHRSVSWYQQTPGQGLQFLFEYFSETQRNKGNFPGRFSGRQFSNSRSEMNVSTLELGDSALYLCASSLGDRGGEQYFGPGTRLTVT.

The genes are TRBV6-4 and TRBJ1-2; D uncertain. Trimming took off 6 bases at V and 4 bases at J, with 18 bases between the two ends. The germline V gene has CDR1 MRHNA and CDR2 SNTAGT. The length of the CDR3 is 15 residues. CDR3 bases: TGTGCCAGCAGCCCTACTAAGGCTGTGTTCTATGGCTACACCTTC. Translation gives CASSPTKAVFYGYTF.

This clone was observed a handful of times. The V and J genes are TRBV19 and TRBJ2-5, with a weak D call TRBD1 (6 bases). Deletions cut 2 bases from V and 5 bases from J, with 9 bases between. This CDR3 spans 13 amino acids. Germline lookup yields CDR1 LNHDA and CDR2 SQIVND (reference sequence). Written as DNA, the CDR3 is TGTGCCAGTAGTATAAGGACAGAGGAGACCCAGTACTTC. Its translation is CASSIRTEETQYF.

This chain joins TRBV7-2 and TRBJ1-5; D remains unclear. Germline CDR1 and CDR2: SGHTA and FQGNSA. Trimming pared 2 bases from V and 3 bases from J, leaving 5 bases between. The CDR3 contains 13 residues. The CDR3 nucleotides read TGTGCCAGCAGCTTACAGGTCAATCAGCCCCAGCATTTT. Protein: CASSLQVNQPQHF.

The chain combines TRBV7-9 with TRBJ1-3; TRBD1 is a possible D gene (6 bases). The CDR3 totals 15 residues. Per germline, CDR1 SEHNR and CDR2 FQNEAQ (reference sequence). The V gene lost 4 bases and the J gene lost 2 bases, with 12 bases spanning the gap. DNA of the CDR3: TGTGCCAGCAGCTCTATGGACAGAACTGGAAACACCATATATTTT. Residues: CASSSMDRTGNTIYF. The full variable domain, rest sourced from reference TRBV7-9 and TRBJ1-3, is DTGVSQNPRHKITKRGQNVTFRCDPISEHNRLYWYRQTLGQGPEFLTYFQNEAQLEKSRLLSDRFSAERPKGSFSTLEIQRTEQGDSAMYLCASSSMDRTGNTIYFGEGSWLTVV.

The CDR3 reads CASSPGQGEGPYYGYTF. For the CDR3, the DNA is TGCGCCAGCAGCCCAGGACAGGGGGAAGGGCCCTACTATGGCTACACCTTC. The gene calls are TRBV5-1 and TRBJ1-2; TRBD1 aligns across 10 bases. The V gene end was trimmed by 4 bases and the J gene end by 3 bases; junction bases not matched to a gene: 12. The CDR3 runs to 17 residues. CDR1 is SGHRS and CDR2 is YFSETQ in the germline V gene.

The chain links TRBV28 to TRBJ1-2; 10 bases map to TRBD1. J was trimmed by 8 bases and V by 5 bases; bases with no gene match: 8. This CDR3 contains 14 residues. CDR1 and CDR2 (germline): MDHEN, SYDVKM. The CDR3 region has the DNA TGTGCCAGCAGTAGGGACAGGGGCGCACCCGGCTACACCTTC. Protein sequence: CASSRDRGAPGYTF.

The J gene is TRBJ2-7, the V gene TRBV6-4; D possibly corresponds to TRBD1 (5 bases). The CDR3 consists of 14 residues. Germline V lookup: CDR1 MRHNA, CDR2 SNTAGT. Trimming cost V 2 bases and J 4 bases, with 12 bases left between them. The CDR3 reads CASSDDRARYEQYF. Here the CDR3 DNA reads TGTGCCAGCAGTGACGACAGAGCCCGTTACGAGCAGTACTTC.

This chain uses TRBV19 with TRBJ2-1; TRBD1 agrees at 9 bases. The CDR3 contains 14 residues. CDR1 and CDR2 (germline): LNHDA, SQIVND (reference sequence). Trimming cost V 4 bases and J 7 bases; bases outside gene matches: 5. CDR3 sequence (DNA): TGTGCCAGTAGTAAGGGACAGGGCTGGAATGAGCAGTTCTTC. It is translated as CASSKGQGWNEQFF.

The J gene is TRBJ2-1, the V gene TRBV19; no reliable D call. This CDR3 is 15 amino acids long. V shed 2 bases and J shed 0 bases, with 8 bases lying between them. Germline V lookup: CDR1 LNHDA, CDR2 SQIVND (reference sequence). In DNA form, the CDR3 reads TGTGCCAGTAGTATACCGCCAGGCTCCTACAATGAGCAGTTCTTC. Encoded protein: CASSIPPGSYNEQFF.

The chain employs TRBV11-2 and TRBJ2-1; no clear D. This CDR3 is built from 14 residues. Germline-derived CDR1 and CDR2 are SGHAT and FQNNGV. The germline V and J ends were trimmed by 8 bases and 3 bases, with 14 bases remaining between them. CDR3 in DNA: TGTGCCAGCCTGGGCGCACGAAGCTACAATGAGCAGTTCTTC. This encodes CASLGARSYNEQFF.

To note about this clone: Other DNA sequences of this sample code for an identical CDR3. The rearrangement joins TRBV2 to TRBJ2-4, with 8 nucleotides matching TRBD1. CDR3 length: 15 residues. The germline gives CDR1 SNHLY, CDR2 FYNNEI. The ends lost 5 bases at V and 3 bases at J; junction bases unmatched: 6. The CDR3 DNA sequence: TGTGCCAGCAGTTCCGGACAGGGAAGCAAAAACATTCAGTACTTC. Protein product: CASSSGQGSKNIQYF.

This clone was detected a few times. The rearrangement links TRBV28 to TRBJ1-1; a weak D match, TRBD1 (5 bases). The CDR3 loop spans 12 amino acids. Trimming left V 2 bases short and J 11 bases short, with 12 bases between. Germline V lookup: CDR1 MDHEN, CDR2 SYDVKM. In DNA form, the CDR3 reads TGTGCCAGCAGTTTAACAGGATATGGGGCTTTCTTT. This encodes CASSLTGYGAFF.

The V call is TRBV6-5, the J call TRBJ1-2, with TRBD1 matching 8 bases. This CDR3 spans 13 amino acids. CDR1 is MNHEY and CDR2 is SVGAGI in the germline V gene. V shed 11 bases and J 0 bases; nucleotides not matched to a gene: 5. CDR3 in DNA: TGTGCCGAATCACAGGGGGCTAACTATGGCTACACCTTC. The encoded protein is CAESQGANYGYTF.

The chain joins TRBV5-8 to TRBJ1-2, with D tentatively TRBD1 (6 bases). V was shortened by 3 bases and J by 4 bases, with 16 bases between the two germline ends. This CDR3 is built from 15 residues. Germline V CDR1 and CDR2: SGHTS, YDEGEE. The CDR3, as DNA: TGTGCCAGCAGCTGGGGATGGACAGACGTCTATGGCTACACCTTC. It translates to CASSWGWTDVYGYTF.

V gene TRBV5-1 combines with J gene TRBJ1-5; D possibly corresponds to TRBD1 (5 bases). Trimming left V 0 bases short and J 0 bases short, with 10 bases between. Germline V CDR1 and CDR2: SGHRS, YFSETQ. CDR3 length: 16 amino acids. The CDR3 region has the DNA TGCGCCAGCAGCTTGGAGGGGCTGAATAGCAATCAGCCCCAGCATTTT. Translating gives CASSLEGLNSNQPQHF.

The V and J genes are TRBV2 and TRBJ2-5, with 7 bases identical to TRBD1. CDR1 is SNHLY and CDR2 is FYNNEI in the germline V gene. The CDR3 has 13 amino acids. V trimming: 6 bases; J trimming: 3 bases; junction bases outside the gene matches: 4. CDR3 in amino acids: CASRAGTEETQYF. The CDR3 DNA sequence: TGTGCCAGCAGGGCCGGGACAGAAGAGACCCAGTACTTC.

This clone was recorded a few times. The rearrangement joins TRBV7-9 to TRBJ2-7; 8 bases are a match to TRBD1. The germline V gene has CDR1 SEHNR and CDR2 FQNEAQ (reference sequence). The CDR3 totals 15 residues. V lost 4 bases and J lost 4; bases outside the gene matches: 9. The CDR3 protein is CASSSQDRVPYEQYF. The CDR3 DNA is TGTGCCAGCAGCTCCCAGGACAGGGTTCCTTACGAGCAGTACTTC.

The CDR3 DNA follows: TGTGCCACCAGCAGACAGCGGGGGGATTCAGATACGCAGTATTTT. As protein: CATSRQRGDSDTQYF. The chain links TRBV15 to TRBJ2-3; 9 bases are a match to TRBD2. The trim removed 2 bases at V and 4 bases at J, leaving 4 bases unmatched. The germline V gene has CDR1 LNHNV and CDR2 YYDKDF (reference sequence). CDR3 length: 15 amino acids. The entire variable domain, with the rest obtained from reference TRBV15 and TRBJ2-3, is as follows: DAMVIQNPRYQVTQFGKPVTLSCSQTLNHNVMYWYQQKSSQAPKLLFHYYDKDFNNEADTPDNFQSRRPNTSFCFLDIRSPGLGDTAMYLCATSRQRGDSDTQYFGPGTRLTVL.

This CDR3 reads CAWTPGPGGTEAFF. The CDR3 bases are TGTGCCTGGACCCCGGGTCCGGGGGGCACTGAAGCTTTCTTT. V usage is TRBV30 and J usage is TRBJ1-1; a weak D match, TRBD1 (5 bases). This CDR3 has 14 amino acids. Germline CDR1 and CDR2: GTSNPN and SVGIG (reference sequence). Trimming left V 4 bases short and J 4 bases short, with 16 bases between.

The chain combines TRBV9 with TRBJ1-4, with TRBD1 matching 8 bases. The ends lost 3 bases at V and 8 bases at J; junction bases unmatched: 3. Germline CDR1 and CDR2: SGDLS and YYNGEE. The CDR3 is 13 amino acids. The CDR3 bases are TGTGCCAGCAGCGCGACAGGGGCCGAAAAACTGTTTTTT. Protein: CASSATGAEKLFF.

The rearrangement uses TRBV28 and TRBJ1-4; the match to TRBD1 covers 10 bases. This CDR3 spans 15 amino acids. Germline V CDR1 and CDR2: MDHEN, SYDVKM. Trimming took 3 bases from V and 8 from J; bases not matched to a gene: 6. The CDR3 sequence is CASSFLRDRGEKLFF. DNA for the CDR3: TGTGCCAGCAGTTTCCTCCGGGACAGGGGAGAAAAACTGTTTTTT.

The chain is built from TRBV28 and TRBJ1-5, with D perhaps matching TRBD1 (6 bases). V was shortened by 5 bases and J by 6 bases, with 14 bases between the two germline ends. Looked up from germline, CDR1 is MDHEN and CDR2 is SYDVKM. This CDR3 has 14 amino acids. The CDR3 coding sequence is TGTGCCAGCAGTCGTCCAGGGGAGGGTCAGCCCCAGCATTTT. It specifies CASSRPGEGQPQHF.

The chain joins TRBV11-2 to TRBJ1-4; 9 bases align to TRBD1. CDR3 length: 16 residues. Germline-derived CDR1 and CDR2 are SGHAT and FQNNGV. Germline trimming cut 1 base from V and 5 bases from J; bases unmatched to any gene: 5. In DNA, the CDR3 is TGTGCCAGCAGCTTAGGGACCGGGACAGGGAATGAAAAACTGTTTTTT. Translation: CASSLGTGTGNEKLFF.

The chain has TRBV18 and TRBJ2-3; TRBD2 aligns across 9 bases. CDR1 is KGHSH, CDR2 LQKENI, per germline. With 6 bases clipped from V and 5 bases from J, the junction kept 9 bases outside the gene matches. The CDR3 length is 15 residues. As DNA, the CDR3 is TGTGCCAGCTCCCTGGCGGGGGGGCATCAAGATACGCAGTATTTT. This translates into CASSLAGGHQDTQYF.

The V and J genes are TRBV7-3 and TRBJ2-2; 10 positions agree with TRBD1. With V trimmed by 3 bases and J by 3 bases, 1 base remained unmatched. The CDR3 runs 15 residues. Germline-derived CDR1 and CDR2 are SGHTA and FQGTGA. This CDR3 is CASSLGTGDTGELFF. DNA for the CDR3: TGTGCCAGCAGCTTGGGGACAGGGGACACCGGGGAGCTGTTTTTT. Filled out from reference TRBV7-3 and TRBJ2-2, the complete variable domain reads GAGVSQTPSNKVTEKGKYVELRCDPISGHTALYWYRQSLGQGPEFLIYFQGTGAADDSGLPNDRFFAVRPEGSVSTLKIQRTERGDSAVYLCASSLGTGDTGELFFGEGSRLTVL.